The 10 T cell receptor beta chains below were found in one sample sequenced in a study of CD8 T cells in Susac syndrome. When the RNA was reverse transcribed, random hexamers were used with an input of about 0.5 to 1 ug. TCRdb independently ran MiXCR on the immunoSEQ multiplex PCR reads; one entry per CDR3 protein. The repertoire holds roughly 50,000 distinct CDR3 sequences, with over 85% as singletons. The specimen was CD8+ T cells from PBMCs. Source of these receptors: a human donor in good health.

The CDR3 spells CASSLAGTGSEAFF. The CDR3 DNA follows: TGTGCCAGCAGTTTAGCGGGGACAGGGTCTGAAGCTTTCTTT. The chain is built from TRBV12-3 or TRBV12-4 and TRBJ1-1, with 9 bases identical to TRBD1. The V gene end was trimmed by 0 bases and the J gene end by 6 bases; junction bases not matched to a gene: 2. The CDR3 loop spans 14 amino acids.

The chain carries TRBV12-3 or TRBV12-4 and TRBJ2-7, with unresolved D. This CDR3 comprises 14 residues. V lost 1 base and J lost 6, with 13 bases in between. CDR3 DNA sequence: TGTGCCAGCAGTTTAGACGGCACCTCGAGCGAGCAGTACTTC. Translation gives CASSLDGTSSEQYF.

This clonotype was detected only once. The rearrangement links TRBV5-6 to TRBJ2-1; the match to TRBD2 covers 11 bases. The junction had 9 bases not matched to a gene; V was cut back by 2 bases and J by 8 bases. The CDR3 extends over 16 amino acids. The germline V gene encodes CDR1 SGHDT and CDR2 YYEEEE. CDR3 bases: TGTGCCAGCAGCTTAGCGACTAGCGGGATCTCGCATGAGCAGTTCTTC. It is translated as CASSLATSGISHEQFF.

The chain uses TRBV19 and TRBJ1-2; 11 bases are shared with TRBD1. This CDR3 region has 15 residues. V shed 6 bases and J 5 bases; nucleotides not matched to a gene: 8. Germline V gives CDR1 LNHDA, CDR2 SQIVND (reference sequence). CDR3 protein: CASSNVGQGAYGYTF. Written as DNA, the CDR3 is TGTGCCAGTAGCAACGTCGGACAGGGGGCGTATGGCTACACCTTC.

This chain joins TRBV6-1 and TRBJ2-7; D might be TRBD2 (7 bases). V was cut by 6 bases and J by 6 bases, with 15 bases left in between. The CDR3 totals 13 residues. Germline V lookup: CDR1 MNHNS, CDR2 SASEGT. CDR3 coding DNA: TGTGCCAGCAGCTCAGGGGAGGGCGGCGAGCAGTACTTC. This translates into CASSSGEGGEQYF.

The V gene is TRBV5-6, the J gene TRBJ2-2; no clear D. The germline V gene has CDR1 SGHDT and CDR2 YYEEEE. V dropped 2 bases and J dropped 4 bases, with 18 bases sitting between them. This CDR3 has 17 residues. The CDR3 DNA is TGTGCCAGCAGCTTTTGGGCAAGAACCTTTCTCACCGGGGAGCTGTTTTTT. It codes for CASSFWARTFLTGELFF.

The chain recombines TRBV6-1 with TRBJ2-7; 7 bases are a match to TRBD1. CDR1 MNHNS and CDR2 SASEGT come from the germline V gene. The CDR3 covers 14 residues. After removal of 8 bases from V and 3 bases from J, the junction contained 10 bases not matched to a gene. CDR3 sequence (DNA): TGTGCCAGCGGAGACCGGGACAGAGGCTACGAGCAGTACTTC. It codes for CASGDRDRGYEQYF.

The rearrangement uses TRBV29-1 and TRBJ1-1; D is undetermined. Germline CDR1 is SQVTM and CDR2 is ANQGSEA. There are 13 residues in the CDR3. Trimming pared 7 bases from V and 0 bases from J, leaving 12 bases between. The CDR3 loop reads CSGRTAMNTEAFF. The CDR3, as DNA: TGCAGCGGCAGGACGGCAATGAACACTGAAGCTTTCTTT.

This chain connects TRBV5-1 to TRBJ2-2; possible D gene TRBD2, 6 bases. V lost 5 bases and J 6 bases, leaving 14 bases between the germline ends. The CDR3 is 14 residues long. Looked up from germline, CDR1 is SGHRS and CDR2 is YFSETQ. The CDR3 protein is CASSGEDLAGELFF. In nucleotides, the CDR3 is TGCGCCAGCAGTGGGGAGGATTTAGCCGGGGAGCTGTTTTTT.

The CDR3 spells CASSQEGVAGFEEQYF. CDR3 DNA: TGTGCCAGCAGCCAAGAAGGGGTAGCGGGTTTTGAGGAGCAGTACTTC. The V gene is TRBV3-1, the J gene TRBJ2-7; 7 bases fit TRBD2. Looked up from germline, CDR1 is LGHDT and CDR2 is YNNKEL (reference sequence). This CDR3 is 16 amino acids long. J was trimmed by 7 bases and V by 0 bases; bases with no gene match: 12.